The present TCR beta chain was sequenced within a study of beta chain features in type 1 diabetes (dated by TCRdb to the late 2010s). Context from the whole study: Patients and healthy donors did not differ in mean age, gender distribution, total cell number or subset yield. A total of 85 million to 110 million sorted cells were examined across all samples, and RNA yield correlated strongly with the number of cells per subset. Naive and central memory subsets were obtained from all 30 or so donors, but regulatory and stem cell-like memory subsets were isolated from only 8 patients and roughly eight healthy donors. In the study, recently diagnosed type 1 diabetes patients and matched healthy donors were compared on the TCRB repertoires of their sorted circulating CD4+ T cell subsets. The paper as a whole reports these results and caveats: PCR might favor shorter templates, but patient and control samples were amplified and corrected together, so any skew would affect both groups equally. Naive, central memory and regulatory TCRB repertoires appeared to be more similar among patients than among healthy donors. Only small numbers of individuals were included in the HLA sub-analyses, which left unresolved whether HLA type had any influence on TCRB rearrangement. Sequencing cDNA rather than genomic DNA could over-represent highly expressing activated cells, although activation and CD3 levels did not differ between groups. Type 1 diabetes patients showed a moderate but significant shortening of TCRB CDR3 length in all four CD4+ subsets. At VDJ recombination sites, type 1 diabetes patients had fewer insertions and more deleted nucleotides, which implies abnormalities in thymic rearrangement.

Each donor gave one peripheral blood draw, averaging approximately 110 mL, which was collected into heparinised tubes. A BD FACSAria II was used to sort naive, central memory, regulatory and stem cell-like memory CD4+ T cells with a panel that included CD45RO, CCR7, CD25, CD127, CD95 and CD27. Every sorted population had a purity above 95%. PBMCs were isolated right away by Lymphoprep density gradient centrifugation and were stained directly, without culture. So that batch effects would be minimized, each experiment stained and sorted samples in pairs, pairing one healthy donor with one patient. Points on this clone: Its antigen is currently not known. No much larger clone exists at a distance of one base, and base qualities are not known.

The CDR3 measures 15 amino acids from cysteine to phenylalanine. Only the CDR3 portion is preserved as DNA: 45 bases, with reading frame beginning at the first base. V lost 4 bases and J lost 1 base, and the count of bases not matched to a germline gene is 6. The germline V gene sets CDR1 to SGHRS and CDR2 to YFSETQ. All of the isolated RNA was reverse transcribed with the High Capacity cDNA Reverse Transcription Kit, so expressed TCRB transcripts were sequenced. Naive, central memory and regulatory T cell samples underwent deep immunoSEQ sequencing, averaging approximately 3.3 million total reads per sample. Sorted cells were lysed in RLT buffer and RNA was extracted with DNase-treated RNeasy Micro or Mini kits, depending on cell number. To prevent cross-contamination, each cell subset was processed individually, whereas patient and healthy donor samples were processed jointly. The immunoSEQ multiplex PCR was used to amplify TCRB sequences from cDNA, generating 87-bp fragments that spanned the CDR3 region. Sequencing of the amplicons was done on the Illumina HiSeq platform. Concerning the study's data processing: Synthetic template baselines were used to correct PCR bias computationally, reads within Hamming distance 2 were collapsed, and singletons that could not be merged were discarded. Reads were aligned against IMGT so that V, D and J genes, CDR3 length and insertions or deletions at six rearrangement sites could be assigned. Within each subset, clonotype counts were normalized to the number of sorted cells before true diversity and Gini coefficients were calculated with the tcR R package. The overlap coefficient, calculated on TCRB nucleotide sequences, was used to quantify repertoire sharing. TCRdb's version of the immuneACCESS table is confined to in-frame rearrangements and falls short of the full clone set. An unresolved V gene accounts for under half of the shortfall where checked; the remainder is of unknown origin. V and J calls and clone size are those listed in that table; D and trimming were worked out from the DNA. This sample lists more than 300,000 clones; roughly 8% were detected once. The ten largest account for 0.44% of the sample.

The specimen sequenced was central memory CD4+ T cells from blood. The origin of this receptor is a woman aged 18-29 years in good health. The V and J segments used are TRBV5-1 and TRBJ2-5, with 8 bases matching TRBD1. The CDR3 region has the sequence CASSGNTGGQETQYF. The DNA is TGCGCCAGCAGCGGAAATACAGGGGGCCAAGAGACCCAGTACTTC.